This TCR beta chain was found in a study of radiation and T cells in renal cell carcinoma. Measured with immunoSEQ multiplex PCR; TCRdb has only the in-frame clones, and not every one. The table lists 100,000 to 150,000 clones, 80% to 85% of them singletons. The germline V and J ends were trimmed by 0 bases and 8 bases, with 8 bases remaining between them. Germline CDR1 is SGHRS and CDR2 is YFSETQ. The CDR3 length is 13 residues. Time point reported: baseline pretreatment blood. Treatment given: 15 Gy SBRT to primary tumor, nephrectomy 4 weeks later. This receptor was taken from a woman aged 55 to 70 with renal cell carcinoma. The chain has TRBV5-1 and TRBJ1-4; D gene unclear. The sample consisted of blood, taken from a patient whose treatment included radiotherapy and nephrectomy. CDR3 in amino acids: CASSLGRTEKLFF. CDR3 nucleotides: TGCGCCAGCAGCTTGGGCAGGACGGAAAAACTGTTTTTT. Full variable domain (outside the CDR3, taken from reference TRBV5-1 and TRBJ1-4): KAGVTQTPRYLIKTRGQQVTLSCSPISGHRSVSWYQQTPGQGLQFLFEYFSETQRNKGNFPGRFSGRQFSNSRSEMNVSTLELGDSALYLCASSLGRTEKLFFGSGTQLSVL.